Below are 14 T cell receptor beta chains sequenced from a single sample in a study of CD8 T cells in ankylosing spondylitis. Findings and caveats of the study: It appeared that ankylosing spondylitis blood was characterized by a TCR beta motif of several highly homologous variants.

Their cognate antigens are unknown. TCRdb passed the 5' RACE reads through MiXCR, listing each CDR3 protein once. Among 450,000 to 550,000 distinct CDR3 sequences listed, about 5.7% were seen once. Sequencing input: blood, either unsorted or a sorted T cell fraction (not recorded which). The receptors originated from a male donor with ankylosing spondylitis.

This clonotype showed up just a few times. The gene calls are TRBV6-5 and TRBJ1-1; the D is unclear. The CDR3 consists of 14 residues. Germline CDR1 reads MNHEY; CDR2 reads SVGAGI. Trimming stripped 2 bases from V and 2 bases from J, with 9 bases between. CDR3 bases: TGTGCCAGCAGTTACGGGGTTTCAAACACTGAAGCTTTCTTT. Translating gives CASSYGVSNTEAFF.

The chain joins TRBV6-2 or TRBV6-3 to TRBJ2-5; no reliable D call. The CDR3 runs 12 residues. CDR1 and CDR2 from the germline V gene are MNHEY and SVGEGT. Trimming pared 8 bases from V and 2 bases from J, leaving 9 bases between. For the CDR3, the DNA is TGTGCCAGCGCAATTAGGCAAGAGACCCAGTACTTC. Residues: CASAIRQETQYF.

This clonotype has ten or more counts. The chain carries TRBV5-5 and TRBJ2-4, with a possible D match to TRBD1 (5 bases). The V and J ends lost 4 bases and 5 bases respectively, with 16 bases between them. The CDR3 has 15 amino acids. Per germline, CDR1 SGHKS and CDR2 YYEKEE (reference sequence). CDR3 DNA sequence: TGTGCCAGCAGCAGAGTTGGGGCGAGCGAAAACATTCAGTACTTC. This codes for CASSRVGASENIQYF.

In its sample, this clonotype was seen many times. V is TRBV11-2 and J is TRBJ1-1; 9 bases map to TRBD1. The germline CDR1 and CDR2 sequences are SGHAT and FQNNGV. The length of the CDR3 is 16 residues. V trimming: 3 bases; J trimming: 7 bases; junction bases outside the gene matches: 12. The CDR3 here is CASSLYSQGARLEAFF. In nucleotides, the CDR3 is TGTGCCAGCAGCTTGTATTCACAGGGGGCGCGTCTTGAAGCTTTCTTT.

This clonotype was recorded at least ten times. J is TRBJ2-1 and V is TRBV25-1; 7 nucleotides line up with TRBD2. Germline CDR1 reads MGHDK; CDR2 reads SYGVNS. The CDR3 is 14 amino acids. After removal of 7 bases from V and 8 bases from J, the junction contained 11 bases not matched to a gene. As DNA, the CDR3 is TGTGCCAGCACGAAAGGAGGGAGGGCTTATGAGCAGTTCTTC. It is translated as CASTKGGRAYEQFF.

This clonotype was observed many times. The CDR3 nucleotides are TGCGCCAGCAGCCAAGATTGGACAGGAGGTTACAATGAGCAGTTCTTC. It encodes CASSQDWTGGYNEQFF. This chain links TRBV4-3 with TRBJ2-1, with 7 bases that match TRBD1. After removal of 0 bases from V and 4 bases from J, the junction contained 6 bases not matched to a gene. The CDR3 totals 16 residues. Germline CDR1 LGHNA, CDR2 YSLEER.

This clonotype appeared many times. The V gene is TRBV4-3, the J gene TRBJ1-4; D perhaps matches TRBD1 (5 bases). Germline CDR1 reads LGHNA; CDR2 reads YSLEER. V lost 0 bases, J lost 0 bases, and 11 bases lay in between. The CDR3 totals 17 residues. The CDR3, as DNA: TGCGCCAGCAGCCAAGATCCAAGGGGAACAACTAATGAAAAACTGTTTTTT. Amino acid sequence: CASSQDPRGTTNEKLFF.

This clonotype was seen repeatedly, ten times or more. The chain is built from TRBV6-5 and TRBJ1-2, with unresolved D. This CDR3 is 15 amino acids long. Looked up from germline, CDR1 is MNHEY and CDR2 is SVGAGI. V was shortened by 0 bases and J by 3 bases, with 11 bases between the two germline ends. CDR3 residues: CASSYSEGSYYGYTF. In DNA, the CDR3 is TGTGCCAGCAGTTACTCGGAGGGATCCTACTATGGCTACACCTTC.

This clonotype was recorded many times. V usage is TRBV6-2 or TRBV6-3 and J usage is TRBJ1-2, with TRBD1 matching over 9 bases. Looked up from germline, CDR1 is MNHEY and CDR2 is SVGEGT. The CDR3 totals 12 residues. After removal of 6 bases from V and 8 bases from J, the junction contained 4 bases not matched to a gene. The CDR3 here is CASSHRGPGYTF. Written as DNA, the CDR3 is TGTGCCAGCAGCCACAGGGGGCCCGGCTACACCTTC.

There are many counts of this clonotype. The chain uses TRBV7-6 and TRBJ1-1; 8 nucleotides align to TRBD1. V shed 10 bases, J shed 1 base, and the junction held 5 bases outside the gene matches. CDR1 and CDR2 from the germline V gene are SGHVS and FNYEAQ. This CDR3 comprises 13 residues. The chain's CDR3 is CAIDRGKNTEAFF. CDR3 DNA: TGTGCCATCGACAGGGGCAAGAACACTGAAGCTTTCTTT.

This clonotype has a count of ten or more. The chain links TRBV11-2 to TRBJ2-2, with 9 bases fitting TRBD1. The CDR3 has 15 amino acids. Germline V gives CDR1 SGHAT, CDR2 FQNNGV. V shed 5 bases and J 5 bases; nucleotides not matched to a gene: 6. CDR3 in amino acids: CASSRGTGLTGELFF. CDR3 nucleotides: TGTGCCAGCAGCAGAGGGACAGGGTTAACCGGGGAGCTGTTTTTT.

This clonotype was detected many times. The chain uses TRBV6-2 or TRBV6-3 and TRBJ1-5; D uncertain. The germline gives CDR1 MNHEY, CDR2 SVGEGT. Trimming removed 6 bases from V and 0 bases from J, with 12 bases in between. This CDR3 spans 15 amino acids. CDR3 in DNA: TGTGCCAGCAGCCCACGGGTACCTAGCAATCAGCCCCAGCATTTT. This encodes CASSPRVPSNQPQHF.

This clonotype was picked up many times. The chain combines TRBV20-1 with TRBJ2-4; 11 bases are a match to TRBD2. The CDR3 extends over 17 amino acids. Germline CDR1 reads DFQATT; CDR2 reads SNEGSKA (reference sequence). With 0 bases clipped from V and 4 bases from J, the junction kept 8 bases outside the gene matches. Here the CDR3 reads CSARESGLAAGKNIQYF. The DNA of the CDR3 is TGCAGTGCTAGAGAATCGGGACTAGCGGCCGGAAAAAACATTCAGTACTTC.

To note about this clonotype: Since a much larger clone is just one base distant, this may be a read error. The CDR3 sequence: CASSLAMDTDAFF. The CDR3 DNA follows: TGTGCCAGCAGCTTAGCGATGGACACTGACGCTTTCTTT. The gene calls are TRBV7-2 and TRBJ1-1; perhaps TRBD1 as D (5 bases). The V gene's germline CDR1 is SGHTA and CDR2 FQGNSA. The CDR3 contains 13 residues.